What follows are 19 T cell receptor beta chains derived from one specimen sequenced in a study of blood T cell repertoires in COVID-19. Sequencing used immunoSEQ multiplex PCR; TCRdb keeps in-frame clones, though not all of them. The sample holds some 240,000 clones, 84% seen once. Specimen: peripheral blood. These receptor sequences come from a woman between 40 and 55 years old who had recovered from COVID-19.

The gene calls are TRBV9 and TRBJ1-2, with a possible D match to TRBD1 (6 bases). The CDR3 sequence is 14 residues long. Per germline, CDR1 SGDLS and CDR2 YYNGEE. With 0 bases removed from V and 8 bases from J, the gap between germline ends came to 14 bases. The CDR3 loop is CASSVGQDLRGYTF. The CDR3 coding sequence is TGTGCCAGCAGCGTAGGACAGGACCTTCGCGGCTACACCTTC.

Notes on this clone: Other DNA sequences in this sample translate to the same CDR3. The chain has TRBV13 and TRBJ1-1; 12 bases match TRBD1. Germline loops: CDR1 PRHDT, CDR2 FYEKMQ (reference sequence). The CDR3 runs to 16 residues. The trim removed 5 bases at V and 3 bases at J, leaving 7 bases unmatched. CDR3 sequence (DNA): TGTGCCAGCAGCCCCCCGGGACAGGGGGCGGACACTGAAGCTTTCTTT. Amino acids: CASSPPGQGADTEAFF.

With respect to this clone: Other DNA sequences within the sample encode an identical CDR3. The chain is built from TRBV18 and TRBJ1-1; tentative D call: TRBD1 (5 bases). The length of the CDR3 is 13 residues. CDR1 is KGHSH, CDR2 LQKENI, per germline. The V end was cut by 2 bases, the J end by 3 bases, with 7 bases between. The DNA of the CDR3 is TGTGCCAGCTCACCAGGGGGGGACACTGAAGCTTTCTTT. Translated, it gives CASSPGGDTEAFF. Looking up the rest from reference TRBV18 and TRBJ1-1 gives the full variable domain: NAGVMQNPRHLVRRRGQEARLRCSPMKGHSHVYWYRQLPEEGLKFMVYLQKENIIDESGMPKERFSAEFPKEGPSILRIQQVVRGDSAAYFCASSPGGDTEAFFGQGTRLTVV.

The chain links TRBV10-3 to TRBJ2-5; 8 nucleotides align to TRBD1. This CDR3 spans 14 amino acids. The J segment lost 4 bases and the V segment lost 7 bases, leaving 8 bases of the junction unmatched. The V gene's germline CDR1 is ENHRY and CDR2 SYGVKD. As DNA, the CDR3 is TGTGCCATCAACGACGAAGACAGGGGAGAGACCCAGTACTTC. Its protein product is CAINDEDRGETQYF.

The V gene is TRBV18, the J gene TRBJ1-1; TRBD1 agrees at 10 bases. This CDR3 comprises 16 residues. The germline gives CDR1 KGHSH, CDR2 LQKENI. V lost 4 bases and J lost 5; bases outside the gene matches: 10. DNA for the CDR3: TGTGCCAGCTCACTAAACTCCGGGACAGGGGTGACTGAAGCTTTCTTT. The encoded protein is CASSLNSGTGVTEAFF.

The rearrangement joins TRBV9 to TRBJ2-7; TRBD1 aligns across 9 bases. V was clipped by 3 bases and J by 4 bases; unmatched bases: 8. The CDR3 sequence is 15 residues long. CDR1 and CDR2 from the germline V gene are SGDLS and YYNGEE. The CDR3 spells CASSGTGTGWYEQYF. The DNA for the CDR3 is TGTGCCAGCAGCGGTACCGGGACAGGGTGGTACGAGCAGTACTTC.

The chain has TRBV19 and TRBJ1-5; 7 bases are shared with TRBD1. The CDR3 has 21 amino acids. The ends lost 4 bases at V and 9 bases at J; junction bases unmatched: 30. Germline V CDR1 and CDR2: LNHDA, SQIVND (reference sequence). CDR3 bases: TGTGCCAGTAGTACGATTCTCCCAGGAGGACTGACAGGGCGGCCTCAGGGGCCCCAGCATTTT. It codes for CASSTILPGGLTGRPQGPQHF.

The rearrangement uses TRBV5-1 and TRBJ2-1; D not certain. Germline V gene lookup returns CDR1 SGHRS and CDR2 YFSETQ. This CDR3 contains 15 residues. V lost 0 bases and J lost 2, with 9 bases in between. CDR3 amino acids: CASSLGSRPYNEQFF. The CDR3, as DNA: TGCGCCAGCAGCTTGGGTAGCAGACCCTACAATGAGCAGTTCTTC.

The chain recombines TRBV18 with TRBJ2-3, with no clear D. CDR3 length: 12 amino acids. V was cut by 6 bases and J by 4 bases, with 8 bases left in between. From germline, CDR1 is KGHSH and CDR2 LQKENI. This chain's CDR3 is CASSPVSDTQYF. The CDR3 region has the DNA TGTGCCAGCTCTCCCGTCTCAGATACGCAGTATTTT.

The gene calls are TRBV5-4 and TRBJ2-6; 8 nucleotides match TRBD2. The V and J ends lost 1 base and 2 bases, in that order; junction bases with no gene match: 8. Germline V gives CDR1 SGHNT, CDR2 YYREEE (reference sequence). The length of the CDR3 is 18 residues. This CDR3 is CASSLSRGGAAGANVLTF. The DNA of the CDR3 is TGTGCCAGCAGCTTGTCTCGGGGGGGCGCGGCTGGGGCCAACGTCCTGACTTTC.

J is TRBJ2-7 and V is TRBV10-3; perhaps TRBD1 as D (6 bases). V was shortened by 6 bases and J by 5 bases, with 11 bases between the two germline ends. The CDR3 sequence is 12 residues long. CDR1 is ENHRY, CDR2 SYGVKD, per germline. The CDR3 nucleotides read TGTGCCATCAGACAGGGAGTCGACGAGCAGTACTTC. Its protein product is CAIRQGVDEQYF.

The gene calls are TRBV4-2 and TRBJ1-2, with TRBD1 identical over 7 bases. CDR3 size: 17 residues. Germline V gives CDR1 LGHNA, CDR2 YNFKEQ. After removal of 0 bases from V and 10 bases from J, the junction contained 17 bases not matched to a gene. CDR3 sequence reads: CASSQDGGLRQGEDYTF. The CDR3 region has the DNA TGTGCCAGCAGCCAAGATGGGGGCTTAAGACAGGGAGAAGACTACACCTTC.

The rearrangement joins TRBV4-1 to TRBJ1-1; D perhaps matches TRBD1 (5 bases). This CDR3 comprises 15 residues. CDR1 is MGHRA, CDR2 YSYEKL, per germline. V was trimmed by 0 bases and J by 5 bases, leaving 13 bases between them. CDR3 coding DNA: TGCGCCAGCAGCCAAGACCGTGCAGGGAAGACTGAAGCTTTCTTT. Encoded protein: CASSQDRAGKTEAFF.

This rearrangement joins TRBV2 to TRBJ1-5; D uncertain. The CDR3 sequence is 14 residues long. With 3 bases removed from V and 7 bases from J, the gap between germline ends came to 13 bases. CDR1 is SNHLY, CDR2 FYNNEI, per germline. The CDR3 here is CASSDNGNLQPQHF. The CDR3 DNA sequence: TGTGCCAGCAGTGACAACGGTAACTTACAGCCCCAGCATTTT.

This rearrangement joins TRBV28 to TRBJ1-5, with TRBD1 identical over 10 bases. CDR3 length: 17 residues. Germline V lookup: CDR1 MDHEN, CDR2 SYDVKM. V trimming: 6 bases; J trimming: 4 bases; junction bases outside the gene matches: 12. The CDR3 loop is CASRAAAGTGENQPQHF. In DNA form, the CDR3 reads TGTGCCAGCAGAGCGGCGGCCGGGACAGGGGAAAATCAGCCCCAGCATTTT.

This rearrangement joins TRBV5-1 to TRBJ1-1; TRBD1 matches 7 bases. Germline loops: CDR1 SGHRS, CDR2 YFSETQ. The V segment lost 0 bases and the J segment 1 base; nucleotides outside the gene matches: 6. This CDR3 is 16 amino acids long. The CDR3 sequence is CASSLVTQGGNTEAFF. CDR3 sequence (DNA): TGCGCCAGCAGCTTGGTCACCCAGGGGGGGAACACTGAAGCTTTCTTT.

This chain joins TRBV6-1 and TRBJ1-2; no clear D. Germline lookup yields CDR1 MNHNS and CDR2 SASEGT. The length of the CDR3 is 13 residues. V lost 6 bases, J lost 6 bases, and 14 bases lay in between. CDR3 sequence (DNA): TGTGCCAGCAGACCCGGGTCAACGGATGGCTACACCTTC. This sequence encodes CASRPGSTDGYTF.

This clone was seen once. The rearrangement links TRBV5-1 to TRBJ2-3; 9 positions agree with TRBD1. This CDR3 is built from 14 residues. Germline loops: CDR1 SGHRS, CDR2 YFSETQ. V shed 4 bases and J 8 bases; nucleotides not matched to a gene: 8. CDR3 nucleotides: TGCGCCAGCAGCGCGGACAGGGACAGGGCTACGCAGTATTTT. This sequence encodes CASSADRDRATQYF.

This chain joins TRBV12-3 or TRBV12-4 and TRBJ2-3; D is undetermined. The CDR3 is made up of 13 amino acids. V was trimmed by 9 bases and J by 4 bases, leaving 14 bases between them. The CDR3 DNA follows: TGTGCCAGTTCCATTGGCTCCCCAGATACGCAGTATTTT. This encodes CASSIGSPDTQYF.